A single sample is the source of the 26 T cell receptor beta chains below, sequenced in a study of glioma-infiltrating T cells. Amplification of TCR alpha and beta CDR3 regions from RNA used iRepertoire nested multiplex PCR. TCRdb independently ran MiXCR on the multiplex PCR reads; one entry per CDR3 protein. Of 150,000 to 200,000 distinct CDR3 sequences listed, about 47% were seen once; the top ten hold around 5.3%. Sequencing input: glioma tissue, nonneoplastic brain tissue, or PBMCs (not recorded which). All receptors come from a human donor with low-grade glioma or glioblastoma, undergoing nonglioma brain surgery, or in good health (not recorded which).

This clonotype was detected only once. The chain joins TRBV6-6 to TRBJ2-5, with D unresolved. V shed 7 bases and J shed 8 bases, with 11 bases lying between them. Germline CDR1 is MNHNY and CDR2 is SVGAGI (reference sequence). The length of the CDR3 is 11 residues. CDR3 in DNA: TGTGCCAGCATGGAGCTAGAAACCCAGTACTTC. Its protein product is CASMELETQYF.

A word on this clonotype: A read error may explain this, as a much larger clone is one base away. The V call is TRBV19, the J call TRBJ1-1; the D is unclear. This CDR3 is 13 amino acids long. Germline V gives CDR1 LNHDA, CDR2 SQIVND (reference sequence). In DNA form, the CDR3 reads TGTGCCTGTAGTACTCAGCCGAACACTGAAGCTTTCTTT. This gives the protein CACSTQPNTEAFF.

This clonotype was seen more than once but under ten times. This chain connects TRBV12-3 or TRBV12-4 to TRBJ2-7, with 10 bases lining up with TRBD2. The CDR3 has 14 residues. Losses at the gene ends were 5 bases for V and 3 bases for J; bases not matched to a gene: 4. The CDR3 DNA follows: TGTGCCAGCAGTAAGACTAGCGGGTACTACGAGCAGTACTTC. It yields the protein CASSKTSGYYEQYF.

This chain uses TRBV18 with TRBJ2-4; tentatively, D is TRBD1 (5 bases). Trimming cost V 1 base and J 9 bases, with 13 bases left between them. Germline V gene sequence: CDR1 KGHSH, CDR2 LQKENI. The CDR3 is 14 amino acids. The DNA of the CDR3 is TGTGCCAGCTCACCACAAGGGGCTTGGGTCATTCAGTACTTC. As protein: CASSPQGAWVIQYF.

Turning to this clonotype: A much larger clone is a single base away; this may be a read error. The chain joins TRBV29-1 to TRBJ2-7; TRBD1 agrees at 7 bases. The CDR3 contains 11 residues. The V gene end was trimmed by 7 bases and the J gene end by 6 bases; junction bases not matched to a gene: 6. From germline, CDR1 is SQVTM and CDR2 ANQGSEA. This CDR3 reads CSGQGSGEQYF. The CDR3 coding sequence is TGCAGCGGACAGGGTAGTGGCGAGCAGTACTTC.

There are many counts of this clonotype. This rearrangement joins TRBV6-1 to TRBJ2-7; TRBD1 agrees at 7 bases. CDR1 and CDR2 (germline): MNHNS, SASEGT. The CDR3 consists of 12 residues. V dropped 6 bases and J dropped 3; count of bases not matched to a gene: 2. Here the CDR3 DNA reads TGTGCCAGCAGGGCAGGGGGCTACGAGCAGTACTTC. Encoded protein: CASRAGGYEQYF.

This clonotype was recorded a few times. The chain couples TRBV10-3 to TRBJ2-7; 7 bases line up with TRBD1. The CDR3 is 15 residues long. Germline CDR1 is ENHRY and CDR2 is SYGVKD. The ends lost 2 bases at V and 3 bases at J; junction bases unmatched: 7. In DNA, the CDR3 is TGTGCCATCAGTGAGATGGGACAGAGAATCTACGAGCAGTACTTC. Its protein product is CAISEMGQRIYEQYF.

The CDR3 DNA reads TGCGCCAGCAGCCAAGAACCCCACGGACAGTCGGCCAAAAACATTCAGTACTTC. This encodes CASSQEPHGQSAKNIQYF. This sequence joins TRBV4-1 and TRBJ2-4, with D tentatively TRBD1 (6 bases). The V and J ends lost 0 bases and 1 base respectively, with 16 bases between them. CDR1 and CDR2 (germline): MGHRA, YSYEKL. This CDR3 spans 18 amino acids.

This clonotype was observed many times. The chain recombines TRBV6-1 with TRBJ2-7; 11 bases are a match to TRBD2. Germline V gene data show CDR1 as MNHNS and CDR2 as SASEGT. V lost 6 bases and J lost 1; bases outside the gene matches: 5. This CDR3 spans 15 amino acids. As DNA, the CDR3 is TGTGCCAGCAGCTCGGGACTAGCGGTTTCCTACGAGCAGTACTTC. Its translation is CASSSGLAVSYEQYF.

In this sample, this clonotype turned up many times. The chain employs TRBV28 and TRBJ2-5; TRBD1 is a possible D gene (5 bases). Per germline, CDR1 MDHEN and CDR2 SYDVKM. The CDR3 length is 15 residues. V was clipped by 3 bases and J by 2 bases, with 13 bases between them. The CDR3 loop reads CASSLFMGRQETQYF. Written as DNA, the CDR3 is TGTGCCAGCAGTTTGTTTATGGGGCGGCAAGAGACCCAGTACTTC.

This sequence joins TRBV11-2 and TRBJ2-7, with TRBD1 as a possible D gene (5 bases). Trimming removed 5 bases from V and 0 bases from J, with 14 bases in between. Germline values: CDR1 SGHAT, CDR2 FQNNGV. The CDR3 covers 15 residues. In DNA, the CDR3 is TGTGCCAGCAGCGAGCGTTTAGGACACTCCTACGAGCAGTACTTC. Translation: CASSERLGHSYEQYF. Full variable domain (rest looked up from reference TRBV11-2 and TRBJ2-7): EAGVAQSPRYKIIEKRQSVAFWCNPISGHATLYWYQQILGQGPKLLIQFQNNGVVDDSQLPKDRFSAERLKGVDSTLKIQPAKLEDSAVYLCASSERLGHSYEQYFGPGTRLTVT.

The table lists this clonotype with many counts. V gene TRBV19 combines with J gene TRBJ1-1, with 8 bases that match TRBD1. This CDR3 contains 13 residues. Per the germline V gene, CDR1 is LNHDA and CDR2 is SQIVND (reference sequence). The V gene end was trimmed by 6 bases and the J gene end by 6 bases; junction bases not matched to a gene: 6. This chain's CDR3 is CASRTTGGPEAFF. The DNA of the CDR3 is TGTGCCAGTAGGACCACAGGGGGTCCTGAAGCTTTCTTT.

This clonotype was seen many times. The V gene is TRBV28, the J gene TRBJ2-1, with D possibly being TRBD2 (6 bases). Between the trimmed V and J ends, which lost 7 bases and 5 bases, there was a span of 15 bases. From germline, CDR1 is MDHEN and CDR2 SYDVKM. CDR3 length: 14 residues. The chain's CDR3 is CASTVRRGNNEQFF. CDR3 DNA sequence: TGTGCCAGCACGGTTAGGAGGGGCAACAATGAGCAGTTCTTC.

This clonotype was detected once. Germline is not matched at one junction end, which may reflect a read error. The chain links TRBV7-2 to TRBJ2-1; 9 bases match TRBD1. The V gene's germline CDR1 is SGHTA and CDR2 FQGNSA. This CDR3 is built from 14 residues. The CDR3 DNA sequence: TGTGCCCGCAGGGGGGACAGGGTAACCAATGAGCAGTTCTTC. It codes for CARRGDRVTNEQFF. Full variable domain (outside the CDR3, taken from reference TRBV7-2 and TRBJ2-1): GAGVSQSPSNKVTEKGKDVELRCDPISGHTALYWYRQSLGQGLEFLIYFQGNSAPDKSGLPSDRFSAERTGGSVSTLTIQRTQQEDSAVYLCARRGDRVTNEQFFGPGTRLTVL.

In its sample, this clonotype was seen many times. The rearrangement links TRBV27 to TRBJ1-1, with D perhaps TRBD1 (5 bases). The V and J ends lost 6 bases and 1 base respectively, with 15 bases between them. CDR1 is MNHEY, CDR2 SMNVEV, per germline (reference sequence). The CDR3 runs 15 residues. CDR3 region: CASRAYAGRNTEAFF. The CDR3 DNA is TGTGCCAGCAGAGCTTATGCGGGACGGAACACTGAAGCTTTCTTT.

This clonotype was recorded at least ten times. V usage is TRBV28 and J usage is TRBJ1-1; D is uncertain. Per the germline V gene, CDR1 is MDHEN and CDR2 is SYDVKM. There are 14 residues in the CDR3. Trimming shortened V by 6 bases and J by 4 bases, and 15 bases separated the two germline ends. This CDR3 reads CASRPGPGSTEAFF. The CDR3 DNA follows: TGTGCCAGCAGGCCCGGGCCGGGAAGCACTGAAGCTTTCTTT.

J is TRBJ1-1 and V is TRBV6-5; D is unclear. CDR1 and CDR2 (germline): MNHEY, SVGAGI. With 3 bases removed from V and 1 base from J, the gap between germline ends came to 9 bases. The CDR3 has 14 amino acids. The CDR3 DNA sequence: TGTGCCAGCAGTTATAAGGGCAAGAACACTGAAGCTTTCTTT. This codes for CASSYKGKNTEAFF.

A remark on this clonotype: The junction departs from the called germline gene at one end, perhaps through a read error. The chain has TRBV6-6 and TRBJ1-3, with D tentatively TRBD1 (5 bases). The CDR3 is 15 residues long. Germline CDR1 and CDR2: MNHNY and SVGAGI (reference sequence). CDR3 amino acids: CPSTIDRSSGNTIYF. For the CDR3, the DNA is TGTCCCAGCACAATAGACAGAAGCTCTGGAAACACTATATATTTT.

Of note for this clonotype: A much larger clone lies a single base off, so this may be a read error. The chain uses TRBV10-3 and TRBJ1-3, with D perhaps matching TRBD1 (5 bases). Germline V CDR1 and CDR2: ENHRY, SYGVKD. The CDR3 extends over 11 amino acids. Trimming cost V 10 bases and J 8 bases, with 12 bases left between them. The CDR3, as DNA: TGTGCCACCAGGCCGGGGCACACCATATATTTT. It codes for CATRPGHTIYF.

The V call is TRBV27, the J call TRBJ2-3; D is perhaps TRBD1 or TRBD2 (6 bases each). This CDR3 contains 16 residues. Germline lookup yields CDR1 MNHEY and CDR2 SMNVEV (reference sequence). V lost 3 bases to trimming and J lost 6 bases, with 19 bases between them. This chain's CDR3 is CASSFTGTGAEDTQYF. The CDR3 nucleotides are TGTGCCAGCAGTTTCACGGGGACGGGGGCAGAGGATACGCAGTATTTT.

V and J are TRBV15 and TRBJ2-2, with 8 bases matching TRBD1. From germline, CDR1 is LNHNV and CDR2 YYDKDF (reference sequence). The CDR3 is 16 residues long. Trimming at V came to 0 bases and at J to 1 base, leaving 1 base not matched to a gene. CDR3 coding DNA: TGTGCCACCAGCAGAGAGGGGACAGGGAACACCGGGGAGCTGTTTTTT. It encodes CATSREGTGNTGELFF.

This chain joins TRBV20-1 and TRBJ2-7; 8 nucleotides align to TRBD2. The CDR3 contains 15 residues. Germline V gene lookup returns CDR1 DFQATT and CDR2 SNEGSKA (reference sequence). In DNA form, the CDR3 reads TGCAGCGCAAGAGAGCTAGCGGGCCGTCTGGAGGCGCAGTACTTC. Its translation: CSARELAGRLEAQYF.

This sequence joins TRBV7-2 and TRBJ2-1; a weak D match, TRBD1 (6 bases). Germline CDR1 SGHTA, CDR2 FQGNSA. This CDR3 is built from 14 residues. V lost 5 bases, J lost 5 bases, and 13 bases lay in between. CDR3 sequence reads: CASSRQDGHNEQFF. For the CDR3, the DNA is TGTGCCAGCAGCCGACAGGACGGGCACAATGAGCAGTTCTTC.

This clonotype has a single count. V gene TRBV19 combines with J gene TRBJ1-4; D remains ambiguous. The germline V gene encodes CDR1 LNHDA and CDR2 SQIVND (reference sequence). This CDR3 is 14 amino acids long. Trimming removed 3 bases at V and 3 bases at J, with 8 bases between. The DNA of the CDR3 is TGTGCCAGTAGTATCGGGGTGGCTAATGAAAAACTGTTTTTT. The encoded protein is CASSIGVANEKLFF.

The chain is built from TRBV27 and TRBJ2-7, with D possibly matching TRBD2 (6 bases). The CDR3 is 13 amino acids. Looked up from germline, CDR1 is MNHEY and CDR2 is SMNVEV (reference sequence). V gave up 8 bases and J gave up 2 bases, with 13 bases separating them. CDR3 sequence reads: CASSLRDAYEQYF. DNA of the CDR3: TGTGCCAGCTCATTGCGGGACGCCTACGAGCAGTACTTC.

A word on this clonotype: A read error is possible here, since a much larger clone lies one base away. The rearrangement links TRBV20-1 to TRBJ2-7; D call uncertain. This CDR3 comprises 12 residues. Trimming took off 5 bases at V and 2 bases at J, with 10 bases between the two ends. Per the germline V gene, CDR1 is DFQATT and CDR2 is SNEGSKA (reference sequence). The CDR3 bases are TGCAGTGCTCAGGACGGAGCCTACGAGCAGTACTTC. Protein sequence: CSAQDGAYEQYF.